The present T cell receptor beta chain was sequenced within a study of beta chain features in type 1 diabetes. Deletions cut 6 bases from V and 0 bases from J, with 12 bases between. The CDR3 totals 15 residues. Germline-derived CDR1 and CDR2 are SEHNR and FQNEAQ (reference sequence). About this clone: The target antigen is unknown.

General observations from the study: PCR might show a preference for shorter templates, equally across patients and controls.

All of the isolated RNA was reverse transcribed, so expressed TCRB transcripts were sequenced. Here immunoSEQ multiplex PCR was the method, and the copy in TCRdb shows in-frame clones only, minus some. This sample carries 150,000 to 180,000 clones, over 8.5% of them seen once, and the ten largest clones take about 1.9%. Material: central memory CD4+ T cells from blood. V gene TRBV7-9 combines with J gene TRBJ1-5; a possible D gene is TRBD1 (6 bases). The receptor was isolated from a man between 18 and 35 years old in good health. CDR3 protein: CASSNDRYSNQPQHF. The CDR3 region has the DNA TGTGCCAGCAGTAACGACAGGTATAGCAATCAGCCCCAGCATTTT. Using reference TRBV7-9 and TRBJ1-5 for the parts outside the CDR3, the full variable domain is DTGVSQNPRHKITKRGQNVTFRCDPISEHNRLYWYRQTLGQGPEFLTYFQNEAQLEKSRLLSDRFSAERPKGSFSTLEIQRTEQGDSAMYLCASSNDRYSNQPQHFGDGTRLSIL.